This T cell receptor beta chain was captured in a study of blood T cell repertoires in COVID-19. Study-wide background: Whether acute or convalescent, the COVID-19 samples came from the United States, Italy and Spain.

The CDR3 totals 14 residues. V lost 1 base to trimming and J lost 7 bases; unmatched junction nucleotides: 7. Germline loops: CDR1 GTSNPN, CDR2 SVGIG (reference sequence). This table comes from immunoSEQ multiplex PCR, and its TCRdb copy is limited to in-frame clones, with some not included. The sample contains 70,000 to 75,000 clones, approximately 90% of which appear only once. The chain has TRBV30 and TRBJ2-5, with 9 bases aligning to TRBD1. This receptor was identified in a woman aged 18-35 years with acute or convalescent COVID-19. Sequencing used peripheral blood. In DNA, the CDR3 is TGTGCCTGGAGTGCCGGGACAGGGAGCGTGACCCAGTACTTC. Its translation is CAWSAGTGSVTQYF.